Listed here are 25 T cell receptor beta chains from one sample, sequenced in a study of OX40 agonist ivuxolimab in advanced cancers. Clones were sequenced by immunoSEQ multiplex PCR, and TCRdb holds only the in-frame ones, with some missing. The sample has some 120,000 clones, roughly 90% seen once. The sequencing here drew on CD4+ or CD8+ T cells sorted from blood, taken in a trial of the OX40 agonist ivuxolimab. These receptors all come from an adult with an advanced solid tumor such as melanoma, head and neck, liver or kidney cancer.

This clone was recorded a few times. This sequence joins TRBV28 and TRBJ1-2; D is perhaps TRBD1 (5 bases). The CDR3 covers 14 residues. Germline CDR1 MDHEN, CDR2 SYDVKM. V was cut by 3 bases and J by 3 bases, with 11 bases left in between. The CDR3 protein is CASSFQGGDYGYTF. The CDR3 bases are TGTGCCAGCAGTTTTCAGGGAGGTGACTATGGCTACACCTTC.

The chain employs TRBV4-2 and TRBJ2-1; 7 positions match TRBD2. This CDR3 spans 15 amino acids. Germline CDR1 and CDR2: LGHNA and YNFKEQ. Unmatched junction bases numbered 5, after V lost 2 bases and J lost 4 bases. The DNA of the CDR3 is TGTGCCAGCAGCCAAACCCTAGCGGCTTACAATGAGCAGTTCTTC. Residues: CASSQTLAAYNEQFF.

The CDR3 is CASTRTAGYTF. CDR3 bases: TGTGCCAGCACCCGGACAGCAGGCTACACCTTC. This chain links TRBV5-8 with TRBJ1-2; D may be TRBD1 (6 bases). This CDR3 is 11 amino acids long. V gave up 6 bases and J gave up 8 bases, with 11 bases separating them. The germline V gene has CDR1 SGHTS and CDR2 YDEGEE. Variable domain in full (rest from reference TRBV5-8 and TRBJ1-2): EAGVTQSPTHLIKTRGQQATLRCSPISGHTSVYWYQQALGLGLQFLLWYDEGEERNRGNFPPRFSGRQFPNYSSELNVNALELEDSALYLCASTRTAGYTFGSGTRLTVV.

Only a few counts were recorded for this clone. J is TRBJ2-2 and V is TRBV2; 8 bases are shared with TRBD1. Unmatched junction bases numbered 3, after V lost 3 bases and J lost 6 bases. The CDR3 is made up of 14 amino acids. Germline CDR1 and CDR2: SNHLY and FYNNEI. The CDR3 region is CASSDPGGSGELFF. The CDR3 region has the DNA TGTGCCAGCAGTGATCCAGGGGGCTCCGGGGAGCTGTTTTTT.

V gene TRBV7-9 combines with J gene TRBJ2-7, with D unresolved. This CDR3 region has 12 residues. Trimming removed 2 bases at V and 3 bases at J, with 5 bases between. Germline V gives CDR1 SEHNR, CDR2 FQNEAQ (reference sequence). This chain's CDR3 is CASSLRNYEQYF. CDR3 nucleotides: TGTGCCAGCAGCTTACGAAACTACGAGCAGTACTTC. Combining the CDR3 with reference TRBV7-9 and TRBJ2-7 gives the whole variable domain DTGVSQNPRHKITKRGQNVTFRCDPISEHNRLYWYRQTLGQGPEFLTYFQNEAQLEKSRLLSDRFSAERPKGSFSTLEIQRTEQGDSAMYLCASSLRNYEQYFGPGTRLTVT.

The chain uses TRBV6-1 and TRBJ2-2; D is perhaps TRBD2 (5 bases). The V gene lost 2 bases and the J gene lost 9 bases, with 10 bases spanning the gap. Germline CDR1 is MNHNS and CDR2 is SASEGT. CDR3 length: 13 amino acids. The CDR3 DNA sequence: TGTGCCAGCAGTGAAAGAGGCGGGCGGGAGCTGTTTTTT. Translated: CASSERGGRELFF.

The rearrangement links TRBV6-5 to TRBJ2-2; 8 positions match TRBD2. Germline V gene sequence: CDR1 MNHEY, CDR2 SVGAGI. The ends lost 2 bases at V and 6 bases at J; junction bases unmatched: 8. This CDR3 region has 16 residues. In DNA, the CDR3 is TGTGCCAGCAGTTACCGTCGAGCGGGAGTTGCCGGGGAGCTGTTTTTT. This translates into CASSYRRAGVAGELFF.

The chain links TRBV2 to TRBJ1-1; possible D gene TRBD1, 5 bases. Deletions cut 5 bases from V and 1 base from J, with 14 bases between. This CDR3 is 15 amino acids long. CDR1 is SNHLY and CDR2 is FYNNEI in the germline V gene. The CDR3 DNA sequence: TGTGCCAGCAGTCGTGACAGCCCCCGGAACACTGAAGCTTTCTTT. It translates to CASSRDSPRNTEAFF.

CDR3: CASSVAAGANTGELFF. CDR3 bases: TGTGCCAGCAGCGTAGCTGCGGGCGCGAACACCGGGGAGCTGTTTTTT. V gene TRBV9 combines with J gene TRBJ2-2; D possibly corresponds to TRBD2 (5 bases). Trimming stripped 0 bases from V and 0 bases from J, with 9 bases between. The length of the CDR3 is 16 residues. Germline V gene data show CDR1 as SGDLS and CDR2 as YYNGEE.

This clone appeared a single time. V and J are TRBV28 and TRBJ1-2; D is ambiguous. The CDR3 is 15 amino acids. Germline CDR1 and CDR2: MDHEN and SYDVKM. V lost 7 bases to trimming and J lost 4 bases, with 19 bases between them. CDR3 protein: CASIPSGSLGYGYTF. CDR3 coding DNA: TGTGCCAGCATCCCAAGTGGCTCCTTGGGCTATGGCTACACCTTC.

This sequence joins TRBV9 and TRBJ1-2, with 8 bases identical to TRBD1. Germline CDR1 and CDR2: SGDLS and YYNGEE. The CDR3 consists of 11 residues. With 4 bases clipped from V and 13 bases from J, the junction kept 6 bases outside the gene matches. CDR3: CASSTRQGLTF. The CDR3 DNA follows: TGTGCCAGCAGCACGCGACAGGGGCTCACCTTC.

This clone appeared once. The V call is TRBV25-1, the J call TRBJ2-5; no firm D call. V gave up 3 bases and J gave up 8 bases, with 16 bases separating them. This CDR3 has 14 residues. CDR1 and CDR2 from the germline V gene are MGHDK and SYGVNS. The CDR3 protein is CASSEQELLDTQYF. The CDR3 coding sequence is TGTGCCAGCAGTGAGCAGGAGCTCCTCGATACCCAGTACTTC.

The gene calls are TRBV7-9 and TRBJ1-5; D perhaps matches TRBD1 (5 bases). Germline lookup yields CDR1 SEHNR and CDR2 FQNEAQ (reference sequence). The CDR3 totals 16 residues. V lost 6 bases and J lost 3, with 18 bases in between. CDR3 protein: CASSPEGRGLNQPQHF. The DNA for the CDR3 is TGTGCCAGCAGTCCCGAAGGGAGGGGACTCAATCAGCCCCAGCATTTT.

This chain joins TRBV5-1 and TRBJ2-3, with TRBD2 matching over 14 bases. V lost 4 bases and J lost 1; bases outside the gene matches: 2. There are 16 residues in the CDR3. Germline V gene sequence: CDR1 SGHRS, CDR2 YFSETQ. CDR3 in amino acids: CASSVGLAGGTDTQYF. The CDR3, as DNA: TGCGCCAGCAGCGTGGGACTAGCGGGAGGCACAGATACGCAGTATTTT.

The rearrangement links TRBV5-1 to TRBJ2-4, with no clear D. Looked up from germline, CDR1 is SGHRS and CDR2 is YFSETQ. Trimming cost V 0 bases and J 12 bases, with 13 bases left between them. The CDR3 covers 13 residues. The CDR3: CASSLGFLEPQYF. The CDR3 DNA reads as TGCGCCAGCAGCTTGGGATTCCTAGAGCCTCAGTACTTC.

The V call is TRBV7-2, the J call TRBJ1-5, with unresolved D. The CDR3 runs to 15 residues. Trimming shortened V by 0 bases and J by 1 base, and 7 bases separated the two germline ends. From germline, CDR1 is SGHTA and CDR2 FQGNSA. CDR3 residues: CASSLAGRSNQPQHF. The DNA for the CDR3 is TGTGCCAGCAGCTTAGCAGGGAGGAGCAATCAGCCCCAGCATTTT.

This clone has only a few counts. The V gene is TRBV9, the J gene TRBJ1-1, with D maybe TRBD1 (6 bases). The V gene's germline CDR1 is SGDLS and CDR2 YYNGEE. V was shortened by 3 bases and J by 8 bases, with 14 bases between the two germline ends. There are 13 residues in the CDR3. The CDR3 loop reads CASSAAQGQEAFF. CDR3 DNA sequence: TGTGCCAGCAGCGCCGCACAGGGACAAGAAGCTTTCTTT.

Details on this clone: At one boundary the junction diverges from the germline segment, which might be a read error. This chain's CDR3 is CASSLTLAGRLVF. The CDR3 DNA is TGTGCCAGCAGCTTAACGCTGGCCGGGAGACTGGTCTTC. The V gene is TRBV7-3, the J gene TRBJ2-1; possible D gene TRBD2, 6 bases. The CDR3 covers 13 residues. Germline V lookup: CDR1 SGHTA, CDR2 FQGTGA.

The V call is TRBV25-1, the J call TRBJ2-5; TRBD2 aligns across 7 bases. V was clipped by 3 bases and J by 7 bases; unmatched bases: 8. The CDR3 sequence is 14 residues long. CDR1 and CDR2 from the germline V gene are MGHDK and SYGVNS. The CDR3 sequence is CASSDVGGVGTQYF. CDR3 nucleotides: TGTGCCAGCAGTGATGTGGGAGGGGTGGGGACCCAGTACTTC.

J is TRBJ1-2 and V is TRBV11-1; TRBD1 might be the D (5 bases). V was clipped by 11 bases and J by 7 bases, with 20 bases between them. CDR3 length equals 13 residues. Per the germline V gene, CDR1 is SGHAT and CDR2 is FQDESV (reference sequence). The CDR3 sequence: CASSGPLMTGYTF. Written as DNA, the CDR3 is TGTGCCTCCTCGGGACCTCTGATGACTGGCTACACCTTC.

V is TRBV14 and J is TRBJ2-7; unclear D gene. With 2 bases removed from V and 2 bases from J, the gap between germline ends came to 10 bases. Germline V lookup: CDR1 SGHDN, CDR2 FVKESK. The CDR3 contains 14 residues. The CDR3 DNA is TGTGCCAGCAGCCAATTCGTTCAGACCTACGAGCAGTACTTC. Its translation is CASSQFVQTYEQYF.

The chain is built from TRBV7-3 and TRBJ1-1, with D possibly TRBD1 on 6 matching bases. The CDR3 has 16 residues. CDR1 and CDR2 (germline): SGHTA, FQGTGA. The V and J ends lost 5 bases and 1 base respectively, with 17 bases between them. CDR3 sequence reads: CASSRGRGAGNTEAFF. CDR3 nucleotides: TGTGCCAGCAGCCGAGGACGGGGGGCTGGGAACACTGAAGCTTTCTTT. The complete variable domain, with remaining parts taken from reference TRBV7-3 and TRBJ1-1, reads GAGVSQTPSNKVTEKGKYVELRCDPISGHTALYWYRQSLGQGPEFLIYFQGTGAADDSGLPNDRFFAVRPEGSVSTLKIQRTERGDSAVYLCASSRGRGAGNTEAFFGQGTRLTVV.

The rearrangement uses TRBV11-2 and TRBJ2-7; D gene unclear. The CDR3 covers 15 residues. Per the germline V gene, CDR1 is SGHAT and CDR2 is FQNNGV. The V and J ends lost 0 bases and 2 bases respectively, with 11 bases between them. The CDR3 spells CASSLDPAAPYEQYF. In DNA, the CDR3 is TGTGCCAGCAGCTTAGATCCAGCTGCACCCTACGAGCAGTACTTC.

CDR3 in amino acids: CASSLSGIYYEQYF. The CDR3 DNA reads as TGTGCCAGCAGTTTGTCGGGAATTTACTACGAGCAGTACTTC. This rearrangement joins TRBV27 to TRBJ2-7; possible D gene TRBD2, 5 bases. Between the trimmed V and J ends, which lost 3 bases and 3 bases, there was a span of 12 bases. The CDR3 runs to 14 residues. Germline V gene data show CDR1 as MNHEY and CDR2 as SMNVEV (reference sequence).

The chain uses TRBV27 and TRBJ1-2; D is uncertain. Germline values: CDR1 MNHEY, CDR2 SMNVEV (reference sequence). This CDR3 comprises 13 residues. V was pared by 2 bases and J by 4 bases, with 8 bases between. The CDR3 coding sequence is TGTGCCAGCAGTTTACGGCAGTCCTATGGCTACACCTTC. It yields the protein CASSLRQSYGYTF.